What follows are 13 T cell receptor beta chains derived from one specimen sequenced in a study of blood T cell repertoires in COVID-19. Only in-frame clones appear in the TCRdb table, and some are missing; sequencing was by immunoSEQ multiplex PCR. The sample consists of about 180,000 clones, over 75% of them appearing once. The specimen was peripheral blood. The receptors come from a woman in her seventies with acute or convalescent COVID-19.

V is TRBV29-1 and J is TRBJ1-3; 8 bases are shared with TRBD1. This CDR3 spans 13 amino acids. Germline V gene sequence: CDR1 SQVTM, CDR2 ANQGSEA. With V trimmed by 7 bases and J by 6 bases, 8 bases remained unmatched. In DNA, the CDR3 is TGCAGCGCCGAGACAGGGGACGAAAACACCATATATTTT. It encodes CSAETGDENTIYF.

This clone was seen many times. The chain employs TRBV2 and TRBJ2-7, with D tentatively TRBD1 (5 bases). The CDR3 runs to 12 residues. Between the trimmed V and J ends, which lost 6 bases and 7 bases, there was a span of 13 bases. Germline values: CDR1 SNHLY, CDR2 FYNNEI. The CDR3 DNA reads TGTGCCAGCAGGAACAGGAACCGGGAGCAGTACTTC. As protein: CASRNRNREQYF.

The CDR3 loop reads CASSALNQMVATNEKLFF. The CDR3 nucleotides are TGTGCCAGCAGCGCACTAAATCAAATGGTTGCAACTAATGAAAAACTGTTTTTT. This chain joins TRBV11-3 and TRBJ1-4; D unclear. This CDR3 region has 18 residues. Germline CDR1 reads SGHNT; CDR2 reads YENEEA. With 5 bases removed from V and 0 bases from J, the gap between germline ends came to 19 bases.

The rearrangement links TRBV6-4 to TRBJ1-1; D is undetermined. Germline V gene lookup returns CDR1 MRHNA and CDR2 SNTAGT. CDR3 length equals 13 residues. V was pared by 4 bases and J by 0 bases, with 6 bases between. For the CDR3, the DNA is TGTGCCAGCAGTGCCGCTATGAACACTGAAGCTTTCTTT. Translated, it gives CASSAAMNTEAFF.

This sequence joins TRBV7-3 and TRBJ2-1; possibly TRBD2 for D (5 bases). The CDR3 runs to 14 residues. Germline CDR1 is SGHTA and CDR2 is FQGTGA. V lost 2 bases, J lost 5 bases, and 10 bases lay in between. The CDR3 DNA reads TGTGCCAGCAGCTTATCGGGGTCAGACAATGAGCAGTTCTTC. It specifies CASSLSGSDNEQFF.

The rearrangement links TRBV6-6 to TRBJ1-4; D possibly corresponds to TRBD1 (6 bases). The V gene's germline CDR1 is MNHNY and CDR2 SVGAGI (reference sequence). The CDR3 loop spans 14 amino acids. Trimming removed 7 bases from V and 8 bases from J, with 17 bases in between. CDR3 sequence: CASKLETGSEKLFF. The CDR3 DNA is TGTGCCAGCAAATTAGAAACAGGGTCCGAAAAACTGTTTTTT.

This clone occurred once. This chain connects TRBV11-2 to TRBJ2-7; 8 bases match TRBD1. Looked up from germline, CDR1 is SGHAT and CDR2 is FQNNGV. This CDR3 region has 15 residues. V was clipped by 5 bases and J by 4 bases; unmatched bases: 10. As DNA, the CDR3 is TGTGCCAGCAGCCTCTCGGACAGGGTCGTATACGAGCAGTACTTC. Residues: CASSLSDRVVYEQYF.

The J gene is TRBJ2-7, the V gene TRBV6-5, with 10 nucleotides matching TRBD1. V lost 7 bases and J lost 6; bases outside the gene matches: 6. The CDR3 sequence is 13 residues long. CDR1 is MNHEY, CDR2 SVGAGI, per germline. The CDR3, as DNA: TGTGCCAGCAAGGGACAGGGGCCCCTCGAGCAGTACTTC. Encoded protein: CASKGQGPLEQYF.

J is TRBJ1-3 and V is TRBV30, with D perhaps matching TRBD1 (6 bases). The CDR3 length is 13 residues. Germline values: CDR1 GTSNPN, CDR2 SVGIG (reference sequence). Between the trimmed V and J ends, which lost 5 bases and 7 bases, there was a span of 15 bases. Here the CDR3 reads CAWAYHRANTIYF. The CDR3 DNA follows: TGTGCCTGGGCCTACCACAGGGCCAACACCATATATTTT.

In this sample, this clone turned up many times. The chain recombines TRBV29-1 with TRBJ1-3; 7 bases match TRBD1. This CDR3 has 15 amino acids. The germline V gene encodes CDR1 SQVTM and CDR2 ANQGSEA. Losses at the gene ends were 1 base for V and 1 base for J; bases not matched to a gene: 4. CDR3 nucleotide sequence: TGCAGCGTTGAAGGGGAACAGGGGTCTGGAAACACCATATATTTT. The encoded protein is CSVEGEQGSGNTIYF.

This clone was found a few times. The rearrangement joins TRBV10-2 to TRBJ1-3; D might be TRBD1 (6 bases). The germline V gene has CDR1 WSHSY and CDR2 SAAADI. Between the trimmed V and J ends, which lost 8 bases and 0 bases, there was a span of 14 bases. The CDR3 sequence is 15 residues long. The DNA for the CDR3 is TGCGCCAGCGAGGGGGGGGCTGGCTCTGGAAACACCATATATTTT. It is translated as CASEGGAGSGNTIYF.

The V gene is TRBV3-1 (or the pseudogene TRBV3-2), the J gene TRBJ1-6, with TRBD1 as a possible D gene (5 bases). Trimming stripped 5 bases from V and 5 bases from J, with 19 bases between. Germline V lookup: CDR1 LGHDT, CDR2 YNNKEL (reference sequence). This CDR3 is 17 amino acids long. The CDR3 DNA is TGTGCCAGCAGCGCCCGGGGGGGTGGGTTGAATAATTCACCCCTCCACTTT. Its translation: CASSARGGGLNNSPLHF.

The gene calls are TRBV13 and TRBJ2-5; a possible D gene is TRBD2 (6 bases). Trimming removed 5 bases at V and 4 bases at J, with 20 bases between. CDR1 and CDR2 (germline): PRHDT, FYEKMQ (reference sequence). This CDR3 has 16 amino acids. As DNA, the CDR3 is TGTGCCAGCAGCCTCGGGGCCGGCGGGGTCGGAGAGACCCAGTACTTC. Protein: CASSLGAGGVGETQYF.